A selection of T cell receptor beta chains follows, all from one sample in a study of blood T cell repertoires in COVID-19. Some clones are missing from TCRdb's copy, which holds only in-frame ones; the method was immunoSEQ multiplex PCR. The top ten clones hold 9.2% of a sample with tens of thousands of clones, 81% of them seen once. The sample comprised peripheral blood. The receptors come from a human donor in a cohort sampled during active COVID-19. Both conserved end residues are part of each CDR3. The D gene is left open where the match is weak. Expanded clones are given a class, and other clones once, few, many or no size at all.

abundance: NA
v_gene: TRBV7-2
j_gene: TRBJ2-3
d_gene: TRBD1
CDR3aa: CASSLVGEQGALPDTQYF
CDR3nt: TGTGCCAGCAGCTTAGTAGGGGAGCAGGGGGCGCTTCCAGATACGCAGTATTTT

abundance: NA
v_gene: TRBV5-1
j_gene: TRBJ2-3
d_gene: TRBD1
CDR3aa: CASSWTGQRTDTQYF
CDR3nt: TGCGCCAGCAGCTGGACAGGGCAGCGCACAGATACGCAGTATTTT

abundance: NA
v_gene: TRBV7-8
j_gene: TRBJ2-3
d_gene: NA
CDR3aa: CASVADTQYF
CDR3nt: TGTGCCAGCGTAGCAGATACGCAGTATTTT

abundance: NA
v_gene: TRBV28
j_gene: TRBJ2-7
d_gene: TRBD1
CDR3aa: CATLDRGTSYEQYF
CDR3nt: TGTGCCACTCTGGACAGGGGAACGTCCTACGAGCAGTACTTC

abundance: NA
v_gene: TRBV7-2
j_gene: TRBJ1-2
d_gene: NA
CDR3aa: CASSLRSGGTNYGYTF
CDR3nt: TGTGCCAGCAGCTTACGCAGTGGGGGGACTAACTATGGCTACACCTTC

abundance: NA
v_gene: TRBV20-1
j_gene: TRBJ2-7
d_gene: NA
CDR3aa: CSASAGLPPYEQYF
CDR3nt: TGCAGTGCTAGTGCAGGACTACCCCCCTACGAGCAGTACTTC

abundance: NA
v_gene: TRBV11-3
j_gene: TRBJ2-1
d_gene: NA
CDR3aa: CASSFSSVNEQFF
CDR3nt: TGTGCCAGCAGCTTTAGTAGCGTCAATGAGCAGTTCTTC

abundance: NA
v_gene: TRBV28
j_gene: TRBJ1-5
d_gene: NA
CDR3aa: CASSYPAGRQPQHF
CDR3nt: TGTGCCAGCAGTTATCCGGCAGGGAGGCAGCCCCAGCATTTT

abundance: NA
v_gene: TRBV5-4
j_gene: TRBJ1-2
d_gene: TRBD1
CDR3aa: CASSLAGGESYTF
CDR3nt: TGTGCCAGCAGCTTGGCAGGGGGCGAAAGCTACACCTTC

abundance: NA
v_gene: TRBV6-2/TRBV6-3
j_gene: TRBJ1-1
d_gene: TRBD1
CDR3aa: CASSYFGTVSPTEAFF
CDR3nt: TGTGCCAGCAGTTACTTTGGGACAGTGTCGCCCACTGAAGCTTTCTTT

abundance: few
v_gene: TRBV3-1/TRBV3-2
j_gene: TRBJ2-1
d_gene: NA
CDR3aa: CASSQDRVNEQFF
CDR3nt: TGTGCCAGCAGCCAAGATAGAGTGAATGAGCAGTTCTTC

abundance: few
v_gene: TRBV5-6
j_gene: TRBJ2-7
d_gene: NA
CDR3aa: CASSLGGVDYEQYF
CDR3nt: TGTGCCAGCAGCTTAGGGGGGGTGGATTACGAGCAGTACTTC

abundance: NA
v_gene: TRBV7-2
j_gene: TRBJ2-6
d_gene: TRBD1
CDR3aa: CASSFTGGTGANVLTF
CDR3nt: TGTGCCAGCAGCTTCACAGGGGGCACTGGGGCCAACGTCCTGACTTTC

abundance: few
v_gene: TRBV5-1
j_gene: TRBJ2-2
d_gene: NA
CDR3aa: CASGEVGITNTGELFF
CDR3nt: TGCGCCAGCGGGGAGGTTGGTATAACGAACACCGGGGAGCTGTTTTTT

abundance: many
v_gene: TRBV18
j_gene: TRBJ1-2
d_gene: NA
CDR3aa: CASSLNPGTNYGYTF
CDR3nt: TGTGCCAGCTCGCTCAACCCGGGTACTAACTATGGCTACACCTTC

abundance: once
v_gene: TRBV19
j_gene: TRBJ2-3
d_gene: TRBD2
CDR3aa: CASSIDTLAEEDTQYF
CDR3nt: TGTGCCAGTAGTATAGATACACTAGCGGAAGAAGATACGCAGTATTTT

abundance: NA
v_gene: TRBV7-9
j_gene: TRBJ2-1
d_gene: NA
CDR3aa: CASSFGGAGSEQFF
CDR3nt: TGTGCCAGCAGCTTCGGGGGAGCGGGTAGTGAGCAGTTCTTC

abundance: NA
v_gene: TRBV6-5
j_gene: TRBJ1-1
d_gene: TRBD1
CDR3aa: CASSGNNRGWEAFF
CDR3nt: TGTGCCAGCAGCGGAAACAACAGGGGTTGGGAAGCTTTCTTT

abundance: NA
v_gene: TRBV30
j_gene: TRBJ1-6
d_gene: NA
CDR3aa: CAWSPRGGRGSPLHF
CDR3nt: TGTGCCTGGAGTCCGAGGGGGGGGCGCGGGTCACCCCTCCACTTT

abundance: NA
v_gene: TRBV19
j_gene: TRBJ1-1
d_gene: NA
CDR3aa: CASIKGGNTEAFF
CDR3nt: TGTGCCAGTATAAAAGGGGGGAACACTGAAGCTTTCTTT

abundance: once
v_gene: TRBV18
j_gene: TRBJ2-3
d_gene: NA
CDR3aa: CASSPPTGIGDTQYF
CDR3nt: TGTGCCAGCTCACCCCCGACAGGTATTGGAGATACGCAGTATTTT

abundance: NA
v_gene: TRBV29-1
j_gene: TRBJ2-7
d_gene: NA
CDR3aa: CSVTKLASSYEQYF
CDR3nt: TGCAGCGTTACCAAACTAGCCAGCTCCTACGAGCAGTACTTC

abundance: NA
v_gene: TRBV7-8
j_gene: TRBJ2-7
d_gene: NA
CDR3aa: CASSLASHQDYEQYF
CDR3nt: TGTGCCAGCAGCTTAGCTAGTCACCAAGATTACGAGCAGTACTTC

abundance: NA
v_gene: TRBV4-1
j_gene: TRBJ2-3
d_gene: NA
CDR3aa: CASSFVLMTGSTDTQYF
CDR3nt: TGCGCCAGCAGCTTTGTCCTCATGACGGGGTCCACAGATACGCAGTATTTT

abundance: NA
v_gene: TRBV9
j_gene: TRBJ2-7
d_gene: TRBD2
CDR3aa: CASSETSGSYEQYF
CDR3nt: TGTGCCAGCAGCGAGACTAGCGGGAGCTACGAGCAGTACTTC

abundance: NA
v_gene: TRBV6-1
j_gene: TRBJ1-4
d_gene: NA
CDR3aa: CASSDPGMGGGEKLFF
CDR3nt: TGTGCCAGCAGTGACCCCGGGATGGGGGGAGGCGAAAAACTGTTTTTT

abundance: NA
v_gene: TRBV28
j_gene: TRBJ1-4
d_gene: NA
CDR3aa: CASSGQPRGEKLFF
CDR3nt: TGTGCCAGCAGCGGTCAACCTAGGGGTGAAAAACTGTTTTTT

abundance: NA
v_gene: TRBV19
j_gene: TRBJ1-1
d_gene: NA
CDR3aa: CASSGQINTEAFF
CDR3nt: TGTGCCAGTAGCGGACAGATCAACACTGAAGCTTTCTTT

abundance: NA
v_gene: TRBV30
j_gene: TRBJ2-5
d_gene: NA
CDR3aa: CAWDRKFQETQYF
CDR3nt: TGTGCCTGGGACAGGAAGTTCCAAGAGACCCAGTACTTC

abundance: many
v_gene: TRBV6-2/TRBV6-3
j_gene: TRBJ1-1
d_gene: NA
CDR3aa: CASSPQGKNTEAFF
CDR3nt: TGTGCCAGCAGTCCACAGGGAAAGAACACTGAAGCTTTCTTT

abundance: NA
v_gene: TRBV28
j_gene: TRBJ2-2
d_gene: NA
CDR3aa: CASSSTGLANTGELFF
CDR3nt: TGTGCCAGCAGTTCAACAGGGCTAGCGAACACCGGGGAGCTGTTTTTT

abundance: NA
v_gene: TRBV11-2
j_gene: TRBJ2-7
d_gene: TRBD2
CDR3aa: CASTQTSGTSEQYF
CDR3nt: TGTGCCAGCACCCAGACTAGCGGCACGTCGGAGCAGTACTTC

abundance: NA
v_gene: TRBV6-2/TRBV6-3
j_gene: TRBJ1-2
d_gene: NA
CDR3aa: CASSSLGPNGYTF
CDR3nt: TGTGCCAGCAGCTCACTCGGTCCTAATGGCTACACCTTC

abundance: NA
v_gene: TRBV6-5
j_gene: TRBJ1-1
d_gene: NA
CDR3aa: CASITGMNTEAFF
CDR3nt: TGTGCCAGCATCACAGGGATGAACACTGAAGCTTTCTTT

abundance: NA
v_gene: TRBV19
j_gene: TRBJ2-2
d_gene: TRBD1
CDR3aa: CASRGTVITGELFF
CDR3nt: TGTGCCAGTAGAGGGACAGTCATAACCGGGGAGCTGTTTTTT

abundance: NA
v_gene: TRBV3-1/TRBV3-2
j_gene: TRBJ2-3
d_gene: NA
CDR3aa: CANPPDSSTWTQYF
CDR3nt: TGTGCCAACCCCCCCGACTCTTCGACTTGGACGCAGTATTTT

abundance: NA
v_gene: TRBV7-2
j_gene: TRBJ1-4
d_gene: NA
CDR3aa: CASSLGGEEEKLFF
CDR3nt: TGTGCCAGCAGCTTAGGAGGGGAGGAAGAAAAACTGTTTTTT

abundance: NA
v_gene: TRBV23-1
j_gene: TRBJ2-3
d_gene: NA
CDR3aa: CASSLQGSGDTDTQYF
CDR3nt: TGCGCCAGCAGTTTACAGGGCTCTGGGGACACAGATACGCAGTATTTT

abundance: NA
v_gene: TRBV5-1
j_gene: TRBJ2-3
d_gene: TRBD2
CDR3aa: CASSIAGTTLLRRQYF
CDR3nt: TGCGCCAGCAGCATCGCCGGGACTACCCTTTTGCGTCGGCAGTATTTT

abundance: NA
v_gene: TRBV6-5
j_gene: TRBJ1-5
d_gene: NA
CDR3aa: CASRQQGNQPQHF
CDR3nt: TGTGCCAGCAGACAGCAAGGCAATCAGCCCCAGCATTTT

abundance: NA
v_gene: TRBV25-1
j_gene: TRBJ2-1
d_gene: NA
CDR3aa: CASAGGNEQFF
CDR3nt: TGTGCCAGCGCCGGAGGAAATGAGCAGTTCTTC

abundance: NA
v_gene: TRBV6-6
j_gene: TRBJ2-3
d_gene: NA
CDR3aa: CATSLSGSTGDTQYF
CDR3nt: TGTGCCACCTCGCTTAGCGGTTCCACGGGAGATACGCAGTATTTT

abundance: NA
v_gene: TRBV5-6
j_gene: TRBJ2-7
d_gene: TRBD2
CDR3aa: CASSLGASGLSVDF
CDR3nt: TGTGCCAGCAGCTTGGGGGCTAGCGGGCTTTCCGTGGACTTC

abundance: NA
v_gene: TRBV27
j_gene: TRBJ2-3
d_gene: NA
CDR3aa: CASSLDYTDTQYF
CDR3nt: TGTGCCAGCAGTTTAGACTACACAGATACGCAGTATTTT

abundance: NA
v_gene: TRBV9
j_gene: TRBJ2-5
d_gene: TRBD2
CDR3aa: CASSAVAGAQETQYF
CDR3nt: TGTGCCAGCAGCGCAGTAGCGGGAGCCCAAGAGACCCAGTACTTC

abundance: NA
v_gene: TRBV9
j_gene: TRBJ2-5
d_gene: NA
CDR3aa: CASSVGRQETQYF
CDR3nt: TGTGCCAGCAGCGTTGGGAGGCAAGAGACCCAGTACTTC

abundance: NA
v_gene: TRBV7-8
j_gene: TRBJ2-1
d_gene: TRBD1
CDR3aa: CASSLDRPWRRYNEQFF
CDR3nt: TGTGCCAGCAGCTTGGACAGGCCCTGGCGACGCTACAATGAGCAGTTCTTC

abundance: NA
v_gene: TRBV25-1
j_gene: TRBJ2-1
d_gene: TRBD2
CDR3aa: CASSELASGPQGHEQFF
CDR3nt: TGTGCCAGCAGTGAATTGGCTAGCGGCCCTCAGGGTCATGAGCAGTTCTTC